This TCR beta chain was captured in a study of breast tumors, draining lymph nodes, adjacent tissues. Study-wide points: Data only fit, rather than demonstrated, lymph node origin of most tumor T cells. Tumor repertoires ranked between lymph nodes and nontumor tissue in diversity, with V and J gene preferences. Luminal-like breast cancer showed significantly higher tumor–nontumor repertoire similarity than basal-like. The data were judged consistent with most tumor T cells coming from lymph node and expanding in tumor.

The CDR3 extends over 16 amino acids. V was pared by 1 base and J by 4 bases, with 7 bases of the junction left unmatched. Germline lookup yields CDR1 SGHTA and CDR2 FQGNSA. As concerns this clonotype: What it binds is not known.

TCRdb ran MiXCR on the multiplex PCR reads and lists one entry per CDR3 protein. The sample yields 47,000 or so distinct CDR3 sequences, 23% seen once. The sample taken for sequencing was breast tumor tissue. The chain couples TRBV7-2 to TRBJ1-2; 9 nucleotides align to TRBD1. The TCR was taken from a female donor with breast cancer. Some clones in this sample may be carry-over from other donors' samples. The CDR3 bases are TGTGCCAGCAGCTTAGGTGGGACAGGGTTAGGCTATGGCTACACCTTC. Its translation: CASSLGGTGLGYGYTF.